The 27 T cell receptor beta chains in this list originate from one sample, sequenced in a study of blood T cell repertoires in COVID-19. Produced via immunoSEQ multiplex PCR; TCRdb's table is partial and in-frame only. The table lists 410,000 or so clones, about nine tenths of them singletons. The specimen was peripheral blood. The receptors here all came from a woman aged 40 to 50 with COVID-19, enrolled during active disease.

V gene TRBV18 combines with J gene TRBJ1-5, with 7 bases lining up with TRBD1. Germline loops: CDR1 KGHSH, CDR2 LQKENI. The CDR3 has 15 residues. Trimming removed 1 base from V and 2 bases from J; junction bases left unmatched: 2. The CDR3, as DNA: TGTGCCAGCTCACCACGCCAGGGGGGCAATCAGCCCCAGCATTTT. Translated, it gives CASSPRQGGNQPQHF. The entire variable domain, with the rest obtained from reference TRBV18 and TRBJ1-5, is as follows: NAGVMQNPRHLVRRRGQEARLRCSPMKGHSHVYWYRQLPEEGLKFMVYLQKENIIDESGMPKERFSAEFPKEGPSILRIQQVVRGDSAAYFCASSPRQGGNQPQHFGDGTRLSIL.

This clone was recorded once. The chain carries TRBV7-9 and TRBJ2-2, with D possibly TRBD1 on 5 matching bases. Germline-derived CDR1 and CDR2 are SEHNR and FQNEAQ (reference sequence). The CDR3 runs to 15 residues. Between the trimmed V and J ends, which lost 5 bases and 6 bases, there was a span of 16 bases. CDR3 coding DNA: TGTGCCAGCAGCCCTGGGGCCAGCCCCCCCGGGGAGCTGTTTTTT. As protein: CASSPGASPPGELFF.

A few counts support this clone. Written as DNA, the CDR3 is TGTGCCTTAGGGGGCACCGGCTACACCTTC. Amino acids: CALGGTGYTF. The chain carries TRBV30 and TRBJ1-2; 7 bases are shared with TRBD1. The V gene's germline CDR1 is GTSNPN and CDR2 SVGIG (reference sequence). Trimming cost V 7 bases and J 8 bases; bases outside gene matches: 4. This CDR3 contains 10 residues.

CDR3 bases: TGTGCCAGCAGTCGAAACAGGGCTGGAAACACCATATATTTT. Translated, it gives CASSRNRAGNTIYF. J is TRBJ1-3 and V is TRBV6-5, with D tentatively TRBD1 (6 bases). The germline gives CDR1 MNHEY, CDR2 SVGAGI. V was cut by 5 bases and J by 2 bases, with 10 bases left in between. The CDR3 is 14 residues long.

The chain uses TRBV10-3 and TRBJ1-2; 8 positions agree with TRBD1. Germline V gene lookup returns CDR1 ENHRY and CDR2 SYGVKD. CDR3 length: 15 amino acids. After removal of 1 base from V and 6 bases from J, the junction contained 7 bases not matched to a gene. CDR3 residues: CAISEYGQGIDGYTF. The CDR3 region has the DNA TGTGCCATCAGTGAGTATGGACAGGGAATAGATGGCTACACCTTC.

The V and J genes are TRBV9 and TRBJ1-1; possible D gene TRBD1, 5 bases. CDR1 is SGDLS, CDR2 YYNGEE, per germline. This CDR3 is 15 amino acids long. V was cut by 3 bases and J by 5 bases, with 17 bases left in between. CDR3 in amino acids: CASSGGLELGTEAFF. The CDR3 DNA sequence: TGTGCCAGCAGCGGGGGACTGGAGCTTGGGACTGAAGCTTTCTTT. The full variable domain, in which reference TRBV9 and TRBJ1-1 provide the parts outside the CDR3, is DSGVTQTPKHLITATGQRVTLRCSPRSGDLSVYWYQQSLDQGLQFLIQYYNGEERAKGNILERFSAQQFPDLHSELNLSSLELGDSALYFCASSGGLELGTEAFFGQGTRLTVV.

The CDR3 coding sequence is TGTGCCAGCAGGGGGACTAGCGGGGAGGGGCAGTACTTC. Translated: CASRGTSGEGQYF. This chain links TRBV2 with TRBJ2-7, with TRBD2 identical over 13 bases. Germline trimming cut 6 bases from V and 9 bases from J; bases unmatched to any gene: 5. CDR1 is SNHLY, CDR2 FYNNEI, per germline. The CDR3 spans 13 residues.

The chain employs TRBV19 and TRBJ1-2; D is perhaps TRBD1 (5 bases). This CDR3 is 15 amino acids long. With 6 bases removed from V and 4 bases from J, the gap between germline ends came to 18 bases. Germline CDR1 reads LNHDA; CDR2 reads SQIVND (reference sequence). The CDR3 DNA reads as TGTGCCAGTAGATCCTTTGCAGGGTTAGCCTATGGCTACACCTTC. Protein: CASRSFAGLAYGYTF.

V and J are TRBV19 and TRBJ2-5; D not resolved. The CDR3 spans 14 residues. V shed 6 bases and J shed 3 bases, with 14 bases lying between them. Germline V gene sequence: CDR1 LNHDA, CDR2 SQIVND (reference sequence). CDR3 in amino acids: CASSLMGREETQYF. The DNA of the CDR3 is TGTGCCAGTAGCCTCATGGGCCGTGAAGAGACCCAGTACTTC.

The chain couples TRBV6-5 to TRBJ2-7, with D unclear. CDR3 length: 15 amino acids. Germline CDR1 and CDR2: MNHEY and SVGAGI. V gave up 5 bases and J gave up 2 bases, with 16 bases separating them. The CDR3 nucleotides read TGTGCCAGCAGTACCGTGGGCAGCAACCCCTACGAGCAGTACTTC. It is translated as CASSTVGSNPYEQYF.

The J gene is TRBJ1-4, the V gene TRBV19; TRBD1 matches at 8 bases. The CDR3 has 16 residues. Germline V gene lookup returns CDR1 LNHDA and CDR2 SQIVND (reference sequence). Trimming cost V 4 bases and J 6 bases; bases outside gene matches: 10. The CDR3 protein is CASSKTTGTGDEKLFF. Written as DNA, the CDR3 is TGTGCCAGTAGTAAAACCACCGGGACAGGCGATGAAAAACTGTTTTTT.

The genes are TRBV3-1 (or the pseudogene TRBV3-2) and TRBJ1-1, with TRBD1 matching over 9 bases. The germline CDR1 and CDR2 sequences are LGHDT and YNNKEL (reference sequence). The CDR3 is 16 amino acids. Unmatched junction bases numbered 3, after V lost 1 base and J lost 0 bases. The CDR3 loop is CASSQGGDRVNTEAFF. The CDR3 DNA is TGTGCCAGCAGCCAAGGGGGGGACAGGGTGAACACTGAAGCTTTCTTT.

The rearrangement links TRBV7-9 to TRBJ1-4, with 9 bases lining up with TRBD1. Germline-derived CDR1 and CDR2 are SEHNR and FQNEAQ (reference sequence). The ends lost 5 bases at V and 8 bases at J; junction bases unmatched: 12. The CDR3 contains 16 residues. CDR3 in amino acids: CASSPTGTGYWEKLFF. In DNA, the CDR3 is TGTGCCAGCAGCCCAACGGGGACAGGGTATTGGGAAAAACTGTTTTTT.

In the case of this clone: The sample has other DNA sequences that encode this CDR3 too. The chain is built from TRBV2 and TRBJ1-6; D is undetermined. Deletions cut 6 bases from V and 0 bases from J, with 12 bases between. Germline V gene sequence: CDR1 SNHLY, CDR2 FYNNEI. The CDR3 totals 16 residues. For the CDR3, the DNA is TGTGCCAGCAGCGAACGACGGAGCTCCTATAATTCACCCCTCCACTTT. It encodes CASSERRSSYNSPLHF.

The V call is TRBV5-1, the J call TRBJ1-1, with TRBD1 matching over 11 bases. V dropped 3 bases and J dropped 3; count of bases not matched to a gene: 7. Germline CDR1 SGHRS, CDR2 YFSETQ. The CDR3 has 16 residues. CDR3 in amino acids: CASSWRTGGEDTEAFF. CDR3 nucleotide sequence: TGCGCCAGCAGCTGGAGGACAGGGGGCGAAGACACTGAAGCTTTCTTT.

The rearrangement links TRBV28 to TRBJ1-3; 7 nucleotides match TRBD1. V was pared by 6 bases and J by 3 bases, with 5 bases of the junction left unmatched. CDR1 and CDR2 from the germline V gene are MDHEN and SYDVKM. The CDR3 length is 14 residues. DNA for the CDR3: TGTGCCAGCAGCCCAGGGGGAGATGGAAACACCATATATTTT. It specifies CASSPGGDGNTIYF.

This clone was observed a single time. This rearrangement joins TRBV19 to TRBJ1-1; 8 nucleotides align to TRBD1. With 3 bases clipped from V and 4 bases from J, the junction kept 4 bases outside the gene matches. The CDR3 length is 14 residues. The germline V gene encodes CDR1 LNHDA and CDR2 SQIVND (reference sequence). CDR3 sequence: CASSIIGQGTEAFF. The CDR3 DNA reads as TGTGCCAGTAGTATCATAGGACAGGGCACTGAAGCTTTCTTT.

The genes are TRBV6-5 and TRBJ1-6, with D tentatively TRBD1 (6 bases). The CDR3 extends over 13 amino acids. The germline V gene has CDR1 MNHEY and CDR2 SVGAGI. Trimming took off 8 bases at V and 3 bases at J, with 8 bases between the two ends. The DNA of the CDR3 is TGTGCCAGCGGACAGTTCTATAATTCACCCCTCCACTTT. Its protein is CASGQFYNSPLHF.

The genes are TRBV15 and TRBJ1-2; 8 nucleotides match TRBD1. The CDR3 runs 17 residues. With 1 base clipped from V and 4 bases from J, the junction kept 11 bases outside the gene matches. Germline V CDR1 and CDR2: LNHNV, YYDKDF (reference sequence). The CDR3 region has the DNA TGTGCCACCAGCAGAGTTCCGGACAGGGTATTTTTCTATGGCTACACCTTC. Its translation: CATSRVPDRVFFYGYTF.

A remark on this clone: Additional DNA sequences in this sample encode the identical CDR3. The chain uses TRBV27 and TRBJ2-7, with TRBD2 matching over 11 bases. CDR1 and CDR2 from the germline V gene are MNHEY and SMNVEV (reference sequence). The CDR3 is made up of 15 amino acids. V shed 5 bases, J shed 4 bases, and the junction held 7 bases outside the gene matches. The CDR3 loop is CASSVTSGSGYEQYF. DNA of the CDR3: TGTGCCAGCAGTGTTACTAGCGGGAGTGGGTACGAGCAGTACTTC.

Concerning this clone: This specimen includes other DNA sequences encoding the same CDR3. The chain employs TRBV7-2 and TRBJ1-5, with D possibly matching TRBD1 (5 bases). Per germline, CDR1 SGHTA and CDR2 FQGNSA. This CDR3 spans 14 amino acids. V was trimmed by 4 bases and J by 4 bases, leaving 11 bases between them. CDR3 nucleotide sequence: TGTGCCAGCAGCTCGAGCGGGGGTAATCAGCCCCAGCATTTT. Residues: CASSSSGGNQPQHF.

This chain connects TRBV7-6 to TRBJ1-5; TRBD1 aligns across 7 bases. Per the germline V gene, CDR1 is SGHVS and CDR2 is FNYEAQ. This CDR3 region has 15 residues. V was clipped by 2 bases and J by 2 bases; unmatched bases: 3. This CDR3 is CASSLIQGGNQPQHF. As DNA, the CDR3 is TGTGCCAGCAGCTTAATCCAGGGGGGCAATCAGCCCCAGCATTTT.

This chain links TRBV2 with TRBJ2-2; 11 bases map to TRBD2. The CDR3 loop spans 15 amino acids. Unmatched junction bases numbered 3, after V lost 4 bases and J lost 5 bases. Germline loops: CDR1 SNHLY, CDR2 FYNNEI. The CDR3 DNA sequence: TGTGCCAGCAGTGTTCTAGCGGGAGGAACCGGGGAGCTGTTTTTT. Protein sequence: CASSVLAGGTGELFF.

The gene calls are TRBV6-6 and TRBJ1-1; 8 nucleotides match TRBD1. Germline CDR1 reads MNHNY; CDR2 reads SVGAGI (reference sequence). V was clipped by 6 bases and J by 4 bases; unmatched bases: 25. This CDR3 spans 20 amino acids. CDR3 protein: CASSKTPPRDRSWVGTEAFF. The CDR3 DNA reads as TGTGCCAGCAGCAAAACCCCTCCCCGGGACAGGTCGTGGGTGGGCACTGAAGCTTTCTTT.

The CDR3 here is CASMAGAGNTIYF. The CDR3, as DNA: TGTGCCTCGATGGCAGGGGCTGGAAACACCATATATTTT. The rearrangement links TRBV30 to TRBJ1-3, with TRBD1 as a possible D gene (6 bases). CDR3 length: 13 residues. Germline V CDR1 and CDR2: GTSNPN, SVGIG (reference sequence). The V end was cut by 7 bases, the J end by 2 bases, with 12 bases between. Complete variable domain (other parts from reference TRBV30 and TRBJ1-3): SQTIHQWPATLVQPVGSPLSLECTVEGTSNPNLYWYRQAAGRGLQLLFYSVGIGQISSEVPQNLSASRPQDRQFILSSKKLLLSDSGFYLCASMAGAGNTIYFGEGSWLTVV.

This chain uses TRBV9 with TRBJ1-1; D gene uncertain. Germline V gene sequence: CDR1 SGDLS, CDR2 YYNGEE. Trimming removed 3 bases from V and 7 bases from J, with 7 bases in between. The CDR3 extends over 11 amino acids. The CDR3 reads CASSGSGEAFF. The CDR3 DNA follows: TGTGCCAGCAGCGGGTCCGGTGAAGCTTTCTTT.

The J gene is TRBJ1-2, the V gene TRBV19; 7 nucleotides align to TRBD1. Germline assignment: CDR1 LNHDA and CDR2 SQIVND (reference sequence). After removal of 6 bases from V and 5 bases from J, the junction contained 12 bases not matched to a gene. The CDR3 runs 15 residues. The CDR3 spells CASSSTGRGQYGYTF. In DNA form, the CDR3 reads TGTGCCAGTAGCTCTACTGGTAGGGGGCAATATGGCTACACCTTC.